The rows below give T cell receptor beta chains drawn from one sample of a study of T cell responses to AZD1222 COVID-19 vaccine. Generated by immunoSEQ multiplex PCR, the TCRdb table keeps only in-frame clones and is missing some. The table lists about 120,000 clones, just over 90% of them singletons, with under 5.5% in the top ten. The sequencing used peripheral blood, collected on day 0 of AZD1222 vaccination. The receptors come from an adult in good health. Both conserved end residues are part of each CDR3. A D gene is named only where the DNA matches it firmly. Part of the rows lack a size; the others show once, few, many or a class for expanded clones.

CDR3 | DNA | D | V | size | J
CASSIVSGPNYGYTF | TGTGCCAGTAGTATAGTTTCAGGGCCGAACTATGGCTACACCTTC | . | TRBV19 | . | TRBJ1-2
CASRTMGSGNSPLHF | TGTGCCAGCAGGACCATGGGGTCTGGTAATTCACCCCTCCACTTT | . | TRBV27 | . | TRBJ1-6
CASQDISYEQYF | TGTGCCAGCCAGGACATCTCCTACGAGCAGTACTTC | . | TRBV6-5 | . | TRBJ2-7
CAWSRRVASNTEAFF | TGTGCCTGGAGTCGGAGGGTCGCTTCGAACACTGAAGCTTTCTTT | . | TRBV30 | . | TRBJ1-1
CASSVAGGLQETQYF | TGTGCCAGCAGCGTAGCTGGGGGCCTCCAAGAGACCCAGTACTTC | . | TRBV9 | . | TRBJ2-5
CASSPQGEKLFF | TGTGCCAGCTCACCACAAGGGGAAAAACTGTTTTTT | . | TRBV18 | . | TRBJ1-4
CASSPGTAGGETQYF | TGCGCCAGCAGCCCCGGGACGGCGGGGGGAGAGACCCAGTACTTC | TRBD2 | TRBV5-1 | . | TRBJ2-5
CASSIFLGIGGAEQYF | TGTGCCAGTAGTATATTCCTCGGGATCGGCGGAGCCGAGCAGTACTTC | . | TRBV19 | . | TRBJ2-7
CASSYEGLGEIYF | TGTGCCAGCAGTTACGAGGGGCTAGGCGAGATATACTTC | . | TRBV6-5 | . | TRBJ2-7
CASSLGSLIGSPLHF | TGTGCCAGCAGCTTGGGCAGTTTGATCGGTTCACCCCTCCACTTT | . | TRBV5-5 | . | TRBJ1-6
CAIKSAIGSTDTQYF | TGTGCCATCAAGAGCGCAATAGGGAGCACAGATACGCAGTATTTT | . | TRBV10-3 | . | TRBJ2-3
CASSVGQGEGYEQYF | TGTGCCAGCAGCGTAGGACAGGGGGAAGGCTACGAGCAGTACTTC | TRBD1 | TRBV9 | . | TRBJ2-7
CASSQDTRTGQAYEQYF | TGCGCCAGCAGCCAAGATACAAGGACAGGCCAAGCCTACGAGCAGTACTTC | TRBD1 | TRBV4-1 | . | TRBJ2-7
CASSQGRGTEAFF | TGCGCCAGCAGCCAAGGGAGAGGTACTGAAGCTTTCTTT | . | TRBV4-1 | . | TRBJ1-1
CAWRLGGNYGYTF | TGTGCCTGGCGGCTGGGAGGGAACTATGGCTACACCTTC | . | TRBV30 | . | TRBJ1-2
CASSLEGRTNTGELFF | TGCGCCAGCAGCTTGGAAGGGAGAACGAACACCGGGGAGCTGTTTTTT | . | TRBV5-1 | . | TRBJ2-2
CAWSVAGAYEQYF | TGTGCCTGGAGTGTAGCCGGAGCCTACGAGCAGTACTTC | . | TRBV30 | . | TRBJ2-7
CAISESGSGNTIYF | TGTGCCATCAGTGAGTCCGGGAGCGGAAACACCATATATTTT | . | TRBV10-3 | . | TRBJ1-3
CASSLGAGGGTNYGYTF | TGTGCCAGCAGCTTAGGGGCAGGGGGCGGAACTAACTATGGCTACACCTTC | TRBD1 | TRBV7-8 | . | TRBJ1-2
CASVSPQAGGNYGYTF | TGTGCCAGCGTCTCCCCGCAGGCAGGGGGAAACTATGGCTACACCTTC | TRBD1 | TRBV5-6 | once | TRBJ1-2
CAWSVSPGQGILGRGYTF | TGTGCCTGGAGTGTGTCTCCGGGACAGGGGATCCTAGGGAGGGGCTACACCTTC | TRBD1 | TRBV30 | . | TRBJ1-2
CASRLTGGYEQYF | TGTGCCAGCAGACTTACAGGGGGCTACGAGCAGTACTTC | TRBD1 | TRBV25-1 | . | TRBJ2-7
CASSRGTGFAGANVLTF | TGTGCCAGTAGTCGGGGGACAGGGTTTGCTGGGGCCAACGTCCTGACTTTC | TRBD1 | TRBV19 | . | TRBJ2-6
CATSDATGANTGELFF | TGTGCCACCAGTGACGCGACAGGGGCGAACACCGGGGAGCTGTTTTTT | TRBD1 | TRBV24-1 | once | TRBJ2-2
CASSSQYYNEQFF | TGTGCCAGCAGCTCCCAGTACTACAATGAGCAGTTCTTC | . | TRBV11-3 | . | TRBJ2-1
CASSFFGRGNEKLFF | TGTGCCAGCAGCTTCTTCGGGCGGGGTAATGAAAAACTGTTTTTT | . | TRBV7-6 | . | TRBJ1-4
CASSMRQAEKLFF | TGTGCCAGTAGTATGAGGCAGGCCGAGAAACTGTTTTTT | . | TRBV19 | . | TRBJ1-4
CASRNRGTNTEAFF | TGTGCCAGCCGGAACAGGGGGACGAACACTGAAGCTTTCTTT | TRBD1 | TRBV6-5 | . | TRBJ1-1
CASSEALDSPYEQYF | TGTGCCAGCAGTGAAGCGCTGGACAGTCCCTACGAGCAGTACTTC | . | TRBV6-1 | . | TRBJ2-7
CASSITQGIQPQHF | TGTGCCAGTAGTATAACGCAGGGGATTCAGCCCCAGCATTTT | . | TRBV19 | once | TRBJ1-5
CASSYSTGSTGELFF | TGTGCCAGCAGTTACTCGACAGGGAGCACCGGGGAGCTGTTTTTT | TRBD1 | TRBV6-5 | . | TRBJ2-2
CASSFGTGGETQYF | TGCGCCAGCAGCTTCGGGACAGGGGGAGAGACCCAGTACTTC | TRBD1 | TRBV5-1 | . | TRBJ2-5
CASSLLTGFNQPQHF | TGTGCCAGCAGTTTATTGACAGGGTTCAATCAGCCCCAGCATTTT | TRBD1 | TRBV28 | . | TRBJ1-5
CSAGQGFF | TGCAGTGCAGGACAGGGTTTCTTT | TRBD1 | TRBV20-1 | . | TRBJ1-1
CAWSVRGDTQYF | TGTGCCTGGAGTGTGAGGGGAGATACGCAGTATTTT | . | TRBV30 | . | TRBJ2-3
CASTQRPTAIYGYTF | TGTGCCAGCACCCAGCGTCCAACAGCTATCTATGGCTACACCTTC | . | TRBV6-5 | . | TRBJ1-2
CASSFRGSQETQYF | TGTGCCAGCAGCTTTCGCGGCTCCCAAGAGACCCAGTACTTC | . | TRBV3-1/TRBV3-2 | . | TRBJ2-5
CASSPPNSGTGAPNEKLFF | TGTGCCAGCTCACCACCAAACAGCGGGACAGGGGCTCCAAATGAAAAACTGTTTTTT | TRBD1 | TRBV18 | . | TRBJ1-4
CASRFSDTQYF | TGTGCCAGCAGGTTTTCAGATACGCAGTATTTT | . | TRBV6-6 | . | TRBJ2-3
CASSEALRPGEQYF | TGTGCCAGCAGTGAAGCCCTTCGTCCAGGGGAGCAGTACTTC | . | TRBV6-1 | . | TRBJ2-7
CASAFNYGYTF | TGTGCTTCGGCCTTTAACTATGGCTACACCTTC | . | TRBV3-1/TRBV3-2 | . | TRBJ1-2
CASSQVLGAQYF | TGTGCCAGCAGCCAAGTGTTGGGGGCCCAGTACTTC | . | TRBV4-2 | . | TRBJ2-5